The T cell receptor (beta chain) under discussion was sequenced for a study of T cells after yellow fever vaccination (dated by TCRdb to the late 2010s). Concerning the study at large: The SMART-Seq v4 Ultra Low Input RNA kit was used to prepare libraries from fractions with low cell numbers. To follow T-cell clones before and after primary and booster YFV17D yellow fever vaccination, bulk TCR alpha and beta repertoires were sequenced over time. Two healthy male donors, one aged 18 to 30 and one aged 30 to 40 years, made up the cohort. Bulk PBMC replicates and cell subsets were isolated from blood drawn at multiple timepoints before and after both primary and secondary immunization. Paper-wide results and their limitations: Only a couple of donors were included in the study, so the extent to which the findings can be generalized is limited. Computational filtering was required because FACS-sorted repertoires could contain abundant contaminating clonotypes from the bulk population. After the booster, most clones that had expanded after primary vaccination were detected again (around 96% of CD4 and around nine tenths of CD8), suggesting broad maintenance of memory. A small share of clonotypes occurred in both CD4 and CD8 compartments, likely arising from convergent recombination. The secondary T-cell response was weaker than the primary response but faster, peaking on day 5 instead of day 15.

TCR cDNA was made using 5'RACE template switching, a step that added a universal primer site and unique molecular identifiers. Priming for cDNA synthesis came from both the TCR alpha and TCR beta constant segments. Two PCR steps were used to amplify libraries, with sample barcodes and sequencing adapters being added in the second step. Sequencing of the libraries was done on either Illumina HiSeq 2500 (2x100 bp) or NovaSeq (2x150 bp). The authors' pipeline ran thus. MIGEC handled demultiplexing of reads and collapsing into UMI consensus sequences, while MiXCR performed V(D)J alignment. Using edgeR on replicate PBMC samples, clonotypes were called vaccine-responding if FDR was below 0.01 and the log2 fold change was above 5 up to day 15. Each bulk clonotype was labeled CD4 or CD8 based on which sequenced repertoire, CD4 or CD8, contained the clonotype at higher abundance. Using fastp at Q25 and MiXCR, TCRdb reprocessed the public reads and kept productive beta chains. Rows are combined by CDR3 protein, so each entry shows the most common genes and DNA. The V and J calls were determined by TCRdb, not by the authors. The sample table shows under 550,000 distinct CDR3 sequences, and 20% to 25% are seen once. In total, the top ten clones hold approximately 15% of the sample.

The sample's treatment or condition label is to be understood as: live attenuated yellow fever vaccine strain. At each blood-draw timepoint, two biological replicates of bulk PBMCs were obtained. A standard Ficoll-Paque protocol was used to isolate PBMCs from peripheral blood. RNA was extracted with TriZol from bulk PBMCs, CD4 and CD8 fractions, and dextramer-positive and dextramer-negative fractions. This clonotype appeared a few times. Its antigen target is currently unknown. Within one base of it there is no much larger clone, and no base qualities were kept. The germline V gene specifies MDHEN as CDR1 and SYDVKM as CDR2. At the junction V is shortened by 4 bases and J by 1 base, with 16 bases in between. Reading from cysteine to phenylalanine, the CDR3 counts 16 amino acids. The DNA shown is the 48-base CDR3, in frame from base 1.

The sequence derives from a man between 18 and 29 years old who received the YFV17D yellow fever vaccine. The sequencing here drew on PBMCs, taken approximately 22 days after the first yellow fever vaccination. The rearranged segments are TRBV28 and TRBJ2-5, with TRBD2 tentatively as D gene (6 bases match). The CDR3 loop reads CASSSSRGVFQETQYF. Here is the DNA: TGTGCCAGCAGTTCCTCCCGCGGGGTCTTCCAAGAGACCCAGTACTTC.